This TCR beta chain comes out of a study of T-cell memory formation after mild COVID-19. V shed 6 bases, J shed 10 bases, and the junction held 28 bases outside the gene matches. Germline lookup yields CDR1 SEHNR and CDR2 FQNEAQ (reference sequence). The CDR3 extends over 19 amino acids. Findings and caveats of the study: That cross-reactive memory joined was suggested by some responding clones appearing in pre-infection memory.

With respect to this clonotype: Its specificity is not known.

Using constant-segment primers, 5'RACE produced TCR alpha and TCR beta cDNA libraries carrying sample barcodes and UMIs. TCRdb fed the 5' RACE reads into MiXCR, producing one record per CDR3 protein. The sample carries hundreds of thousands of distinct CDR3 sequences, approximately 25% recorded once. Sequencing input: PBMCs or a T cell subset sorted from them (not recorded which). This receptor was identified in an adult woman who had mild COVID-19 (a few samples of this study predate the infection). Cell type and time point are not known. The gene calls are TRBV7-9 and TRBJ1-1; 8 bases are shared with TRBD1. CDR3: CASSHIPLVGRGHLTGAFF. The CDR3 nucleotides are TGTGCCAGCAGTCACATTCCCCTAGTAGGCAGGGGGCATTTAACAGGAGCTTTCTTT.